The rows below give T cell receptor beta chains drawn from one sample of a study of cytomegalovirus exposure and HLA in healthy donors. Sequencing was performed with immunoSEQ multiplex PCR; in TCRdb, only in-frame clones are kept and a portion is missing. The repertoire has approximately 130,000 clones, 70% to 80% of them found once; the top ten carry about 3.4%. Specimen: PBMCs. Receptors originate from a man aged 30-40 years in good health and CMV-seronegative. Each CDR3 is given with its conserved first and last residue. D genes are given only for firm matches. Clone size, where shown, is once, few, many, or a class for clones that have expanded.

abundance	d_gene	len	v_gene	j_gene	CDR3nt	CDR3aa
NA	TRBD1	16	TRBV5-1	TRBJ1-2	TGCGCCAGCAGCCCAGACAGGGGTTCGGGTGCGGCTGGCTACACCTTC	CASSPDRGSGAAGYTF
NA	TRBD1	15	TRBV11-2	TRBJ1-1	TGTGCCAGCAGCTTAGGGCCGCAGGGGGGCTCTGAAGCTTTCTTT	CASSLGPQGGSEAFF
NA	NA	16	TRBV6-5	TRBJ2-7	TGTGCCAGCAGTTACTCTCGCTCAGGTCACTCCTACGAGCAGTACTTC	CASSYSRSGHSYEQYF
few	NA	13	TRBV5-4	TRBJ2-7	TGTGCCAGCAGCATGGGGCTCTCCTACGAGCAGTACTTC	CASSMGLSYEQYF
NA	TRBD1	13	TRBV27	TRBJ1-2	TGTGCCAGCAGTCCCCCCGGACAGGGGGGCTACACCTTC	CASSPPGQGGYTF
NA	TRBD1	16	TRBV2	TRBJ2-3	TGTGCCAGCAGGGTTTCCGGGACAGGGGTCACAGATACGCAGTATTTT	CASRVSGTGVTDTQYF
NA	TRBD2	18	TRBV9	TRBJ2-2	TGTGCCAGCAGCGCCCGGACTAGCGGGCGATCGAACACCGGGGAGCTGTTTTTT	CASSARTSGRSNTGELFF
NA	TRBD1	15	TRBV6-6	TRBJ2-7	TGTGCCAGCAGTTATCCTGACAGGGGAAGCTACGAGCAGTACTTC	CASSYPDRGSYEQYF
NA	TRBD2	15	TRBV11-3	TRBJ2-1	TGTGCCAGCAGCTCTATAGCGGGGGGGCGAAATGAGCAGTTCTTC	CASSSIAGGRNEQFF
few	TRBD1	13	TRBV6-5	TRBJ1-1	TGTGCCAGCATGAGACAGGGGGACACTGAAGCTTTCTTT	CASMRQGDTEAFF
few	NA	13	TRBV10-3	TRBJ1-1	TGTGCCATCAAAAGGGAGAGGGCAGCTGAAGCTTTCTTT	CAIKRERAAEAFF
NA	NA	15	TRBV9	TRBJ1-1	TGTGCCAGCAGCCCTAGCGGGGGGATGAACACTGAAGCTTTCTTT	CASSPSGGMNTEAFF
few	NA	12	TRBV6-1	TRBJ1-4	TGTGCCAGCAGAGGACAGATTGAAAAACTGTTTTTT	CASRGQIEKLFF
NA	NA	15	TRBV19	TRBJ2-7	TGTGCCAGTAGTCAATTTGGACAGATAGAGGACGAGCAGTACTTC	CASSQFGQIEDEQYF
NA	TRBD1	12	TRBV7-9	TRBJ2-7	TGTTCCAGCAGGGGACAGGGGACGGGGCAGTACTTC	CSSRGQGTGQYF
NA	NA	16	TRBV5-1	TRBJ1-3	TGCGCCAGCAGCTTATCCGGGACACCCTCCGGAAACACCATATATTTT	CASSLSGTPSGNTIYF
NA	NA	12	TRBV29-1	TRBJ2-7	TGCAGCGCGCAGGCAGGAACCTACGAGCAGTACTTC	CSAQAGTYEQYF
NA	TRBD1	14	TRBV19	TRBJ1-5	TGTGCCAGTAGCGCAGGGGGCATTGATCAGCCCCAGCATTTT	CASSAGGIDQPQHF
NA	TRBD1	14	TRBV27	TRBJ1-1	TGTGCCAGCAGTTGGACAGGCCTGAACACTGAAGCTTTCTTT	CASSWTGLNTEAFF
NA	TRBD1	14	TRBV4-2	TRBJ1-1	TGTGCCAGCAGTCCCCCGGACAGGGACACTGAAGCTTTCTTT	CASSPPDRDTEAFF
NA	NA	13	TRBV19	TRBJ1-1	TGTGCCAGTATCCGTGACCAGGGCACTGAAGCTTTCTTT	CASIRDQGTEAFF
NA	NA	14	TRBV2	TRBJ1-5	TGTGCCAGCAGTGGTACAGGGTCGGGTCAGCCCCAGCATTTT	CASSGTGSGQPQHF
NA	NA	15	TRBV5-5	TRBJ2-1	TGTGCCAGCAGCTTGGGGCAGGGTTCCTACAATGAGCAGTTCTTC	CASSLGQGSYNEQFF
NA	TRBD1	16	TRBV9	TRBJ2-3	TGTGCCAGCAGCGTAAACCCAGGGGGCGTCACAGATACGCAGTATTTT	CASSVNPGGVTDTQYF
NA	NA	14	TRBV30	TRBJ1-2	TGTGCCTGGAGTCCACCCAGAGGCATCTATGGCTACACCTTC	CAWSPPRGIYGYTF
NA	TRBD1	15	TRBV11-2	TRBJ1-1	TGTGCCAGCAGCCCACCAACAGGGGGCCACACTGAAGCTTTCTTT	CASSPPTGGHTEAFF
once	NA	16	TRBV4-1	TRBJ2-3	TGCGCCAGCAGCCAAACAGGGTCCCTTTGGACAGATACGCAGTATTTT	CASSQTGSLWTDTQYF
few	TRBD1	14	TRBV6-1	TRBJ1-2	TGTGCCAGCGATGAAAGGACAGGGAGGAATGGCTACACCTTC	CASDERTGRNGYTF
NA	NA	13	TRBV7-2	TRBJ1-2	TGTGCCAGCAGCCCCGCGGATAACTATGGCTACACCTTC	CASSPADNYGYTF
NA	TRBD2	13	TRBV5-6	TRBJ2-7	TGTGCCAGCAGCCTGGGGGGGGACTACGAGCAGTACTTC	CASSLGGDYEQYF
NA	NA	16	TRBV30	TRBJ1-6	TGTGCCTGGAGGGTCGGGGGGCCGAGTTCTAATTCACCCCTCCACTTT	CAWRVGGPSSNSPLHF
once	NA	16	TRBV9	TRBJ2-2	TGTGCCAGCAGCGTGGGCTCCCAAGCTTCCACCGGGGAGCTGTTTTTT	CASSVGSQASTGELFF
once	TRBD1	16	TRBV6-6	TRBJ1-2	TGTGCCAGCAGTTACTCGCAGGGACAGGGGGCGAATGGCTACACCTTC	CASSYSQGQGANGYTF
NA	NA	18	TRBV4-3	TRBJ1-6	TGCGCCAGCAGCCAAGACGAGGGAAAGAACACCTATAATTCACCCCTCCACTTT	CASSQDEGKNTYNSPLHF
NA	NA	15	TRBV28	TRBJ1-1	TGTGCCAGCAGTTTATCGGGAGACTGGGACACTGAAGCTTTCTTT	CASSLSGDWDTEAFF
NA	TRBD1	14	TRBV18	TRBJ1-1	TGTGCCAGCTCACGGGGACAGATGAACACTGAAGCTTTCTTT	CASSRGQMNTEAFF
NA	TRBD1	14	TRBV11-1	TRBJ1-4	TGTGCCAGCAGACCCGGGACAGGGGACGAAAAACTGTTTTTT	CASRPGTGDEKLFF
once	TRBD1	14	TRBV5-4	TRBJ1-2	TGTGCCAGCAGCTTACAGGGGGCTGACTATGGCTACACCTTC	CASSLQGADYGYTF
NA	NA	19	TRBV5-1	TRBJ2-6	TGCGCCAGCAGCTTAGGTCTAGCGCTATTGAGCTCTGGGGCCAACGTCCTGACTTTC	CASSLGLALLSSGANVLTF
NA	TRBD1	12	TRBV2	TRBJ2-7	TGTGCCAGCGAACAGGGGGGCTACGAGCAGTACTTC	CASEQGGYEQYF
NA	TRBD2	15	TRBV5-4	TRBJ2-7	TGTGCCAGCAGCACCCTCGGGGGGGCCACCTACGAGCAGTACTTC	CASSTLGGATYEQYF
NA	TRBD1	14	TRBV28	TRBJ1-1	TGTGCCAGCGGCCTAGGGGGCCTGAACACTGAAGCTTTCTTT	CASGLGGLNTEAFF
NA	TRBD2	15	TRBV5-1	TRBJ2-5	TGCGCCAGCAGCCCACTAGCGGGGGCCCAAGAGACCCAGTACTTC	CASSPLAGAQETQYF
NA	NA	15	TRBV28	TRBJ2-5	TGTGCCAGCAGTTTAACGGGGGATTTCCAAGAGACCCAGTACTTC	CASSLTGDFQETQYF
NA	TRBD2	18	TRBV15	TRBJ2-2	TGTGCCACCAGCAGAGAAAAGGGACTAGCGGGAGCTTCCGGGGAGCTGTTTTTT	CATSREKGLAGASGELFF
NA	TRBD1	15	TRBV6-5	TRBJ1-1	TGTGCCAGCAGTTACTCGGGCAGGGGGTTAACTGAAGCTTTCTTT	CASSYSGRGLTEAFF
NA	NA	16	TRBV6-1	TRBJ1-5	TGTGCCAGCAGTGAAGGGGCACAGGGCAGAAATCAGCCCCAGCATTTT	CASSEGAQGRNQPQHF
NA	NA	12	TRBV30	TRBJ2-7	TGTGCCTGGAGTTTAGAAGGGGTCGAGCAGTACTTC	CAWSLEGVEQYF